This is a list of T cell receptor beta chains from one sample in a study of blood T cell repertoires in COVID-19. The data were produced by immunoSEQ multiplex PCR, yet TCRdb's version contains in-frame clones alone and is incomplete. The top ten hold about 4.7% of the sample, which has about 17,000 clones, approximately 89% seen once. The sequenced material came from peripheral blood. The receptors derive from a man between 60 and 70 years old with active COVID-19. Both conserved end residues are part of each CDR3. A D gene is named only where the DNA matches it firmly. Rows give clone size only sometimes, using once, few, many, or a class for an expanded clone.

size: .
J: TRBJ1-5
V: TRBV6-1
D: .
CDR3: CASSGRGRQGNQPQHF
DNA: TGTGCCAGCAGTGGAAGGGGCCGGCAGGGCAATCAGCCCCAGCATTTT

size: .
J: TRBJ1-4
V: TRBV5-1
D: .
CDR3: CASSLGGNEKLFF
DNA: TGCGCCAGCAGCTTAGGCGGAAATGAAAAACTGTTTTTT

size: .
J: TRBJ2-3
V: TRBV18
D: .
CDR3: CASSPPGSTDTQYF
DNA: TGTGCCAGCTCACCACCTGGCAGCACAGATACGCAGTATTTT

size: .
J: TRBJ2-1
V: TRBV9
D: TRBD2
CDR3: CASSGQRGGKNEQFF
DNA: TGTGCCAGCAGCGGACAGCGGGGGGGTAAAAATGAGCAGTTCTTC

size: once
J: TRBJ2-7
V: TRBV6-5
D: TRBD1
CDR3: CASSRQGATYEQYF
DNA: TGTGCCAGCAGTCGACAGGGGGCGACCTACGAGCAGTACTTC

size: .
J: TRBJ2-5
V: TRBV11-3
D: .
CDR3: CASSLGIRAQETQYF
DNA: TGTGCCAGCAGCTTAGGCATCAGGGCCCAAGAGACCCAGTACTTC

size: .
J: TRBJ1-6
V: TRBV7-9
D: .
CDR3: CASSRDTSYNSPLHF
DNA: TGTGCCAGCAGCCGGGACACCAGCTATAATTCACCCCTCCACTTT

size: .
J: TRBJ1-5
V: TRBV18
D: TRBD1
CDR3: CASSHRDRNQPQHF
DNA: TGTGCCAGCTCCCACCGGGACAGAAACCAGCCCCAGCATTTT

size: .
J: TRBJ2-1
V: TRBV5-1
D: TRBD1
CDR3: CASSWGQYGTGFDNEQFF
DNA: TGCGCCAGCAGCTGGGGTCAATACGGGACAGGGTTTGACAATGAGCAGTTCTTC

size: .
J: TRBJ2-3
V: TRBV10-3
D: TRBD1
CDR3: CAISGDRSTDTQYF
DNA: TGTGCCATCAGTGGGGACAGGTCCACAGATACGCAGTATTTT

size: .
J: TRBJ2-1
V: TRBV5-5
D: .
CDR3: CASRPPRSSYNEQFF
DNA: TGTGCCAGCAGACCCCCAAGGAGCTCCTACAATGAGCAGTTCTTC

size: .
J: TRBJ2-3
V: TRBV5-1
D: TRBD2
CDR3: CASSLAGGPEDTQYF
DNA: TGCGCCAGCAGCCTAGCGGGGGGGCCTGAAGATACGCAGTATTTT

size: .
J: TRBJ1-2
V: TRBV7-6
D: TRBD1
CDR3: CASSQTGNYGYTF
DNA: TGTGCCAGCAGCCAGACAGGGAACTATGGCTACACCTTC

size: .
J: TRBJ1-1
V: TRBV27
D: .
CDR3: CASSLSRGGEAFF
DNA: TGTGCCAGCAGTTTATCGAGAGGGGGTGAAGCTTTCTTT

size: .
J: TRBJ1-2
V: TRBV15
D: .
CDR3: CATSRITGTGYGYTF
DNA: TGTGCCACCAGCAGAATAACAGGGACCGGCTATGGCTACACCTTC

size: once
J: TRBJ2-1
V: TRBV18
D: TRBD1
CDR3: CASSPAQGDEQFF
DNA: TGTGCCAGCTCACCGGCACAGGGGGACGAGCAGTTCTTC

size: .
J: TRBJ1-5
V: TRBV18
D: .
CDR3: CASSPGAPSNQPQHF
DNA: TGTGCCAGCTCACCGGGCGCTCCTTCTAATCAGCCCCAGCATTTT

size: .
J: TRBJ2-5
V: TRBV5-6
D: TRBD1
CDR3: CASSTVGTGKETQYF
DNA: TGTGCCAGCAGCACAGTTGGGACAGGGAAAGAGACCCAGTACTTC

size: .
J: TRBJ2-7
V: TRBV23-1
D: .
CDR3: CASADSGSYEQYF
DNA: TGCGCCAGCGCCGACAGTGGGTCCTACGAGCAGTACTTC

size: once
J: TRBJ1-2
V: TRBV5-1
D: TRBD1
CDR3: CASSHDRDPGYTF
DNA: TGCGCCAGCAGCCACGACAGGGACCCGGGCTACACCTTC

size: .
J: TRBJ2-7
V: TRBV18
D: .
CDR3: CASSPGQGFEQYF
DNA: TGTGCCAGCTCCCCAGGGCAAGGCTTCGAGCAGTACTTC

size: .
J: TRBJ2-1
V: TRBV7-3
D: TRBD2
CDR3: CASSITSGAYNEQFF
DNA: TGTGCCAGCAGCATAACTAGCGGGGCCTACAATGAGCAGTTCTTC

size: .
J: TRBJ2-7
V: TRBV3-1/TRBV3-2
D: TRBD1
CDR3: CASSRNRGIEQYF
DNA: TGTGCCAGCAGCCGCAACAGGGGCATCGAGCAGTACTTC

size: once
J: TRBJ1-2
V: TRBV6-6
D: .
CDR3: CASRPGNYGGVF
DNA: TGTGCCAGCAGGCCGGGAAACTACGGTGGGGTCTTC

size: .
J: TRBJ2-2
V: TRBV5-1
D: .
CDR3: CASRGDYNTGELFF
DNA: TGCGCCAGCAGAGGAGACTACAACACCGGGGAGCTGTTTTTT

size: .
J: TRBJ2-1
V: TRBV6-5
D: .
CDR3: CASTSLYEQFF
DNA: TGTGCCAGTACTAGTTTGTATGAGCAGTTCTTC

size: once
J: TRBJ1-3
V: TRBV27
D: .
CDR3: CASSLVGPDSGNTIYF
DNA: TGTGCCAGCAGTTTGGTTGGGCCGGACTCTGGAAACACCATATATTTT

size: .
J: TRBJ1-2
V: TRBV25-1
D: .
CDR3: CASSILSGYTF
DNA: TGTGCCAGCAGTATCCTTTCCGGCTACACCTTC

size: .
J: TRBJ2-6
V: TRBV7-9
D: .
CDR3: CASRSGHGFSGANVLTF
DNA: TGTGCCAGCCGCTCGGGACACGGCTTCTCTGGGGCCAACGTCCTGACTTTC

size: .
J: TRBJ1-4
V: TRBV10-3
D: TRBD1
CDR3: CATTLRQGAYEKLFF
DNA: TGTGCCACCACCTTAAGACAGGGGGCATATGAAAAACTGTTTTTT

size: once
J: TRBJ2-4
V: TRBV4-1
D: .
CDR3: CASGKWGDGRRNIQYF
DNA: TGCGCCAGCGGAAAATGGGGGGACGGGCGGCGAAACATTCAGTACTTC

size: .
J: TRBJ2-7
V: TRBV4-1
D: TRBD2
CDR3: CASSQSPGGGTYEQYF
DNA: TGCGCCAGCAGCCAAAGTCCGGGGGGGGGAACCTACGAGCAGTACTTC

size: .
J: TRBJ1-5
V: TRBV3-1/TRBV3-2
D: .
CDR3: CASSQEVTGNQPQHF
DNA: TGTGCCAGCAGCCAGGAGGTAACAGGGAATCAGCCCCAGCATTTT

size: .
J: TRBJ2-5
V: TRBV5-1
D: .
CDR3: CASSLARGGGETQYF
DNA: TGCGCCAGCAGCTTGGCCAGGGGTGGCGGGGAGACCCAGTACTTC

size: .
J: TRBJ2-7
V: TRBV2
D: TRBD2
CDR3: CASNGGGVYEQYF
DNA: TGTGCCAGCAATGGGGGGGGTGTCTACGAGCAGTACTTC

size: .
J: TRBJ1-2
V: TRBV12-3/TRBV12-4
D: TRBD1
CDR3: CASSPGTAYTF
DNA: TGTGCCAGCAGTCCCGGGACAGCCTACACCTTC

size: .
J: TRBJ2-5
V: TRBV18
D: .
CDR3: CASSPAQGSPETQYF
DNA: TGTGCCAGCTCACCGGCACAGGGCTCCCCAGAGACCCAGTACTTC

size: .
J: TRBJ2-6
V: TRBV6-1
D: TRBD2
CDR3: CASSEEGGLAGANVLTF
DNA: TGTGCCAGCAGTGAGGAAGGGGGACTAGCTGGGGCCAACGTCCTGACTTTC

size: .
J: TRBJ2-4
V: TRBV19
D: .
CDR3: CASSIGRWGQPKNIQYF
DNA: TGTGCCAGTAGTATCGGCCGGTGGGGGCAGCCCAAAAACATTCAGTACTTC

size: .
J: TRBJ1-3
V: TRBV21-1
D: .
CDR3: CASSGPGQGTPGNTIYF
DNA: TGTGCCAGCAGCGGACCGGGACAGGGGACTCCTGGAAACACCATATATTTT

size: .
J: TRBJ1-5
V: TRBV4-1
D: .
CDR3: CASSHPTFTRVQPQHF
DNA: TGCGCCAGCAGCCATCCCACCTTCACCAGGGTACAGCCCCAGCATTTT

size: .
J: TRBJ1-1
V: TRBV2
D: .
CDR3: CASSRLVSEAFF
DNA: TGTGCCAGCAGTCGGTTAGTGTCCGAAGCTTTCTTT

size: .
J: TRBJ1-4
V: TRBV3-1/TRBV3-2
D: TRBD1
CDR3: CASSQTGTGVEKLFF
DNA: TGTGCCAGCAGCCAAACCGGGACAGGGGTAGAAAAACTGTTTTTT

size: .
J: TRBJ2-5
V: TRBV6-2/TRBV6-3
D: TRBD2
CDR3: CASSKSGGGETQYF
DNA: TGTGCCAGCAGTAAGAGCGGGGGTGGGGAGACCCAGTACTTC

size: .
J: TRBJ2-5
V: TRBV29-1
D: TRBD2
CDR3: CSVASGGARETQYF
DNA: TGCAGCGTCGCTAGCGGGGGGGCTAGGGAGACCCAGTACTTC

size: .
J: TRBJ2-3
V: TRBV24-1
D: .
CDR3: CATSTDPAGDTQYF
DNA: TGTGCCACCAGCACCGACCCGGCAGGGGATACGCAGTATTTT

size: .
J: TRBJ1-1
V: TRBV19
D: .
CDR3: CASSIDLPGTDTEAFF
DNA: TGTGCCAGTAGTATAGATCTCCCCGGGACTGACACTGAAGCTTTCTTT

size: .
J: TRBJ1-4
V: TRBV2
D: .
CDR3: CASRTLQATNEKLFF
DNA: TGTGCCAGCAGGACTTTACAGGCAACTAATGAAAAACTGTTTTTT

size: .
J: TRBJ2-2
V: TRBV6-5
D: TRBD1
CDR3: CASSGTAVNTGELFF
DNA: TGTGCCAGCAGCGGGACAGCTGTTAACACCGGGGAGCTGTTTTTT

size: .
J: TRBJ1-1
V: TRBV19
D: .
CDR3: CASTPGSMNTEAFF
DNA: TGTGCCAGTACCCCAGGAAGCATGAACACTGAAGCTTTCTTT

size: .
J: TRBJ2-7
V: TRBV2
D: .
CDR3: CASSEVAGYEQYF
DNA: TGTGCCAGCAGTGAAGTCGCAGGCTACGAGCAGTACTTC

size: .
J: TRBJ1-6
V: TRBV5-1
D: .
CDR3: CASSLGAGKISPLHF
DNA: TGCGCCAGCAGCTTGGGGGCAGGGAAAATTTCACCCCTCCACTTT

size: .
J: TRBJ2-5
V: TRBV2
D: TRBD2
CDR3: CASRGGTPIETQYF
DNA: TGTGCCAGCAGGGGGGGGACTCCCATCGAGACCCAGTACTTC

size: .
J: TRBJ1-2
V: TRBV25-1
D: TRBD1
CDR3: CASSPGQVVGISGYTF
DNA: TGTGCCAGCAGCCCGGGACAGGTGGTTGGGATATCGGGCTACACCTTC

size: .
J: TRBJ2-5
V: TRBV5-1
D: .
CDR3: CASSGRGGGPQETQYF
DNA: TGCGCCAGCAGCGGACGGGGCGGGGGCCCCCAAGAGACCCAGTACTTC

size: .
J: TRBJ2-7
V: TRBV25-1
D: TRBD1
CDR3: CASSGTDRSYEQYF
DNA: TGTGCCAGCAGTGGAACGGACAGGTCCTACGAGCAGTACTTC

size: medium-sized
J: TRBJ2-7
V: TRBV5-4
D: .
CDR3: CASSRGAGQGNEQYF
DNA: TGTGCCAGCAGCCGGGGGGCGGGGCAGGGGAACGAGCAGTACTTC